A selection of T cell receptor beta chains follows, all from one sample in a study of blood T cell repertoires in COVID-19. The assay was immunoSEQ multiplex PCR, and TCRdb's table has in-frame clones only and misses some. The sample lists approximately 90,000 clones; more than 60% were seen once. Sequencing was carried out using peripheral blood. The receptors come from a human donor in a cohort sampled during active COVID-19. CDR3s include the opening cysteine and the closing phenylalanine or tryptophan. A D gene is named only where the DNA matches it firmly. Some rows mark clone size as missing; the rest say once, few, many or name a class of expanded clone.

cdr3_nt: TGTGCCAGCAGCCAAGGGACTAGCAGGACAGATACGCAGTATTTT; cdr3_aa: CASSQGTSRTDTQYF; d_call: TRBD2; v_call: TRBV4-2; j_call: TRBJ2-3; clone_size: .
cdr3_nt: TGTGCCAGCAAGGGGGATGGTGAAAAACTGTTTTTT; cdr3_aa: CASKGDGEKLFF; d_call: .; v_call: TRBV28; j_call: TRBJ1-4; clone_size: .
cdr3_nt: TGTGCCAGCTCAACCACAGGGAGGAACACCGGGGAGCTGTTTTTT; cdr3_aa: CASSTTGRNTGELFF; d_call: .; v_call: TRBV18; j_call: TRBJ2-2; clone_size: .
cdr3_nt: TGTGCCAGTAGTATGAATCCGACAGTGAACAATGAGCAGTTCTTC; cdr3_aa: CASSMNPTVNNEQFF; d_call: .; v_call: TRBV19; j_call: TRBJ2-1; clone_size: .
cdr3_nt: TGTGCCAGCAGTGAAAACAGGGGGCCCGGGGAGCTGTTTTTT; cdr3_aa: CASSENRGPGELFF; d_call: TRBD1; v_call: TRBV6-1; j_call: TRBJ2-2; clone_size: .
cdr3_nt: TGCGCCAGCAGCGGACAGGGTTTGAGCACTGAAGCTTTCTTT; cdr3_aa: CASSGQGLSTEAFF; d_call: TRBD1; v_call: TRBV5-1; j_call: TRBJ1-1; clone_size: .
cdr3_nt: TGTGCCAGCAGCGTAGAATGGGGGGGAAGTGGGACTGAAGCTTTCTTT; cdr3_aa: CASSVEWGGSGTEAFF; d_call: .; v_call: TRBV9; j_call: TRBJ1-1; clone_size: .
cdr3_nt: TGCGCCAGCAGCACGGACAGCCAAGAGACCCAGTACTTC; cdr3_aa: CASSTDSQETQYF; d_call: .; v_call: TRBV5-1; j_call: TRBJ2-5; clone_size: .
cdr3_nt: TGTGCCAGCAGCTCCCCGGGGGGCAGGGAGAGCACTGAAGCTTTCTTT; cdr3_aa: CASSSPGGRESTEAFF; d_call: .; v_call: TRBV7-9; j_call: TRBJ1-1; clone_size: once
cdr3_nt: TGTGCCAGCAGTTTTAGCGACGGTCGTGAGCAGTTCTTC; cdr3_aa: CASSFSDGREQFF; d_call: .; v_call: TRBV28; j_call: TRBJ2-1; clone_size: .
cdr3_nt: TGCAGCGTCTGGACAGCTAACTATGGCTACACCTTC; cdr3_aa: CSVWTANYGYTF; d_call: .; v_call: TRBV29-1; j_call: TRBJ1-2; clone_size: .
cdr3_nt: TGTGCCAGCAGCCGCCTGGGACAGGGGGCTTCGGACGAGCAGTACTTC; cdr3_aa: CASSRLGQGASDEQYF; d_call: TRBD1; v_call: TRBV7-2; j_call: TRBJ2-7; clone_size: .
cdr3_nt: TGTGCCAGCAGCGAGCGTCCGGGACTAGCGGGAACGAACACCGGGGAGCTGTTTTTT; cdr3_aa: CASSERPGLAGTNTGELFF; d_call: TRBD2; v_call: TRBV5-6; j_call: TRBJ2-2; clone_size: .
cdr3_nt: TGCGCCAGCAGCCAAGATAGACAGGGCTACACTGAAGCTTTCTTT; cdr3_aa: CASSQDRQGYTEAFF; d_call: TRBD1; v_call: TRBV4-1; j_call: TRBJ1-1; clone_size: once
cdr3_nt: TGTGCCTGGAGTGTGCGTCGAGGCAATGGCTACACCTTC; cdr3_aa: CAWSVRRGNGYTF; d_call: .; v_call: TRBV30; j_call: TRBJ1-2; clone_size: .
cdr3_nt: TGTGCCAGCAGAAGGGCATCGCTAGGACTATCCCCTTACGAGCAGTACTTC; cdr3_aa: CASRRASLGLSPYEQYF; d_call: .; v_call: TRBV27; j_call: TRBJ2-7; clone_size: .
cdr3_nt: TGTGCCAGCAGCCAAGATGCGCGGTTGGGTGAAAAACTGTTTTTT; cdr3_aa: CASSQDARLGEKLFF; d_call: .; v_call: TRBV4-2; j_call: TRBJ1-4; clone_size: .
cdr3_nt: TGTGCCAGCAGCCAACCTACGACAGGGTTTTGGGGCTACACCTTC; cdr3_aa: CASSQPTTGFWGYTF; d_call: TRBD1; v_call: TRBV16; j_call: TRBJ1-2; clone_size: few
cdr3_nt: TGTGCCAGCAGCTTGAACAGATACGAGCAGTTCTTC; cdr3_aa: CASSLNRYEQFF; d_call: .; v_call: TRBV5-6; j_call: TRBJ2-1; clone_size: .
cdr3_nt: TGTGCCAGTGCCGGGGGGCGCACAGATACGCAGTATTTT; cdr3_aa: CASAGGRTDTQYF; d_call: .; v_call: TRBV19; j_call: TRBJ2-3; clone_size: .
cdr3_nt: TGTGCCAGTAGTATTGGTAAGGACTATGAGCAGTTCTTC; cdr3_aa: CASSIGKDYEQFF; d_call: .; v_call: TRBV19; j_call: TRBJ2-1; clone_size: once
cdr3_nt: TGTGCCAGCTCACCCAGGGGGTTAAACACTGAAGCTTTCTTT; cdr3_aa: CASSPRGLNTEAFF; d_call: TRBD1; v_call: TRBV18; j_call: TRBJ1-1; clone_size: .
cdr3_nt: TGTGCCAGCAGCGGGGGAAGCGGGAACTACGAGCAGTACTTC; cdr3_aa: CASSGGSGNYEQYF; d_call: TRBD2; v_call: TRBV7-2; j_call: TRBJ2-7; clone_size: .
cdr3_nt: TGTGCCAGCAGGGGACAGGGCCGAGAGACCCAGTACTTC; cdr3_aa: CASRGQGRETQYF; d_call: TRBD1; v_call: TRBV6-5; j_call: TRBJ2-5; clone_size: .
cdr3_nt: TGCAGTGCTAGCCAGAGAAACACCATATATTTT; cdr3_aa: CSASQRNTIYF; d_call: .; v_call: TRBV20-1; j_call: TRBJ1-3; clone_size: few
cdr3_nt: TGTGCCAGCAGCCCAGGGACTATAGAGGAGCAGTTCTTC; cdr3_aa: CASSPGTIEEQFF; d_call: TRBD2; v_call: TRBV7-3; j_call: TRBJ2-1; clone_size: .
cdr3_nt: TGTGCCAGCAGGATACAGTCCAATCAGCCCCAGCATTTT; cdr3_aa: CASRIQSNQPQHF; d_call: .; v_call: TRBV28; j_call: TRBJ1-5; clone_size: .
cdr3_nt: TGTGCCAGCAGCTTAGCCTTTCGGACAGGGCATAATTCACCCCTCCACTTT; cdr3_aa: CASSLAFRTGHNSPLHF; d_call: TRBD1; v_call: TRBV7-2; j_call: TRBJ1-6; clone_size: .
cdr3_nt: TGTGCCAGCTATGGACAGGGGGCGGGTCAGCCCCAGCATTTT; cdr3_aa: CASYGQGAGQPQHF; d_call: TRBD1; v_call: TRBV19; j_call: TRBJ1-5; clone_size: once
cdr3_nt: TGTGCCACCAGTGACACGACAGGGGTTCAGCCCCAGCATTTT; cdr3_aa: CATSDTTGVQPQHF; d_call: TRBD1; v_call: TRBV24-1; j_call: TRBJ1-5; clone_size: .
cdr3_nt: TGCGCCAGCAGCTTTACAGCAACTTCCAATGAGCAGTTCTTC; cdr3_aa: CASSFTATSNEQFF; d_call: .; v_call: TRBV5-1; j_call: TRBJ2-1; clone_size: .
cdr3_nt: TGTGCCAGTAGTCCGCTTTCGCATTCCGGGCAGCCCCAGCATTTT; cdr3_aa: CASSPLSHSGQPQHF; d_call: .; v_call: TRBV19; j_call: TRBJ1-5; clone_size: .
cdr3_nt: TGTGCCAGCAGCTTAGGGGGCGCATCTGGGGCCAACGTCCTGACTTTC; cdr3_aa: CASSLGGASGANVLTF; d_call: .; v_call: TRBV11-3; j_call: TRBJ2-6; clone_size: once
cdr3_nt: TGTGCCTGGGGGGGCAGAATCACCGGGGAGCTGTTTTTT; cdr3_aa: CAWGGRITGELFF; d_call: .; v_call: TRBV30; j_call: TRBJ2-2; clone_size: .
cdr3_nt: TGTGCCAGCAGCTCTCGTTCAGGGACTAACTATGGCTACACCTTC; cdr3_aa: CASSSRSGTNYGYTF; d_call: .; v_call: TRBV5-5; j_call: TRBJ1-2; clone_size: .
cdr3_nt: TGCGCCAGCAGCCAAGATGTCCTAGCCATCACCGGGGAGCTGTTTTTT; cdr3_aa: CASSQDVLAITGELFF; d_call: .; v_call: TRBV4-3; j_call: TRBJ2-2; clone_size: .
cdr3_nt: TGTGCCAGCAGTCATAACAGGGTTGACACCATATATTTT; cdr3_aa: CASSHNRVDTIYF; d_call: .; v_call: TRBV7-8; j_call: TRBJ1-3; clone_size: .
cdr3_nt: TGTGCCAGCAGTTACGACAGGGTCAGGTACGAGCAGTACTTC; cdr3_aa: CASSYDRVRYEQYF; d_call: TRBD1; v_call: TRBV6-2/TRBV6-3; j_call: TRBJ2-7; clone_size: .
cdr3_nt: TGTGCCAGCAGCTTAGACTTCAGGGGTATTGAGCAGTTCTTC; cdr3_aa: CASSLDFRGIEQFF; d_call: .; v_call: TRBV7-2; j_call: TRBJ2-1; clone_size: .
cdr3_nt: TGTGCCAGCAGCCAAGATACTGCTTCTACGCAGCAGTACTTC; cdr3_aa: CASSQDTASTQQYF; d_call: .; v_call: TRBV4-2; j_call: TRBJ2-7; clone_size: once
cdr3_nt: TGTGCCAGTGCTACGGGACAGGGTCGAAACGAGCAGTACTTC; cdr3_aa: CASATGQGRNEQYF; d_call: TRBD1; v_call: TRBV19; j_call: TRBJ2-7; clone_size: .
cdr3_nt: TGTGCCAGCAGCGTAGCAGGTTCTGGAAACACCATATATTTT; cdr3_aa: CASSVAGSGNTIYF; d_call: .; v_call: TRBV9; j_call: TRBJ1-3; clone_size: .
cdr3_nt: TGTGCCAGCAGGAGCGGCGGTTATGGCTCCTACGAGCAGTACTTC; cdr3_aa: CASRSGGYGSYEQYF; d_call: .; v_call: TRBV27; j_call: TRBJ2-7; clone_size: .
cdr3_nt: TGTGCCAGTAGTATGGAAGCCGGACAGGTGACTGAAAAACTGTTTTTT; cdr3_aa: CASSMEAGQVTEKLFF; d_call: TRBD1; v_call: TRBV19; j_call: TRBJ1-4; clone_size: .
cdr3_nt: TGTGCCAGCAGTTTCCTATCCACCGGGGAGCTGCTTTTT; cdr3_aa: CASSFLSTGELLF; d_call: .; v_call: TRBV27; j_call: TRBJ2-2; clone_size: .
cdr3_nt: TGTGCCAGCAGCTCCAGGGGGCTCACAGATACGCAGTATTTT; cdr3_aa: CASSSRGLTDTQYF; d_call: TRBD1; v_call: TRBV11-2; j_call: TRBJ2-3; clone_size: .
cdr3_nt: TGCGCCAGCAGCCAAGATCCCCCGGGTCCGAATGGGGCCAACGTCCTGACTTTC; cdr3_aa: CASSQDPPGPNGANVLTF; d_call: .; v_call: TRBV4-3; j_call: TRBJ2-6; clone_size: .
cdr3_nt: TGCAGCGTGCGGACTAGCGGGAAGTACGAGCAGTACTTC; cdr3_aa: CSVRTSGKYEQYF; d_call: TRBD2; v_call: TRBV29-1; j_call: TRBJ2-7; clone_size: .
cdr3_nt: TGTGCCAGCAGTTTATCGAGAGGGTCTCAATACGAGCAGTACTTC; cdr3_aa: CASSLSRGSQYEQYF; d_call: .; v_call: TRBV27; j_call: TRBJ2-7; clone_size: few
cdr3_nt: TGTGCCAGCAGTTTCGACAGGGCCACTGAAGCTTTCTTT; cdr3_aa: CASSFDRATEAFF; d_call: TRBD1; v_call: TRBV6-2/TRBV6-3; j_call: TRBJ1-1; clone_size: few
cdr3_nt: TGCGCCAGCAGCCCGGGACTAGCGGTTCTCACAGATACGCAGTATTTT; cdr3_aa: CASSPGLAVLTDTQYF; d_call: TRBD2; v_call: TRBV4-3; j_call: TRBJ2-3; clone_size: .